The sequence of this TCR beta chain was determined in a study of T cell responses to AZD1222 COVID-19 vaccine. Study results and limitations: Baseline serology detected seropositivity in only a handful of AZD1222 recipients. Spike-wide coverage was observed for vaccine-associated CD4 TCRs, with dominant responses at 160-218 and 743-854.

Data came from immunoSEQ multiplex PCR; TCRdb stores just in-frame clones and leaves some out. The data contain some 180,000 clones, 92% of them singletons. Points on this clone: The antigen is undetermined.

Germline V lookup: CDR1 MNHEY, CDR2 SVGAGI. This CDR3 comprises 14 residues. V lost 6 bases to trimming and J lost 5 bases; unmatched junction nucleotides: 7. The clonotype comes from an adult who received the AZD1222 COVID-19 vaccine. Sample: peripheral blood, taken 28 days after the second AZD1222 dose. The rearrangement links TRBV6-5 to TRBJ1-5; 7 bases are a match to TRBD1. CDR3: CASRGTEPYQPQHF. The CDR3 DNA is TGTGCCAGCAGGGGGACAGAACCCTATCAGCCCCAGCATTTT.